The source of this T cell receptor (beta chain) is a study of control samples from healthy donors and cancer patients. Measured with immunoSEQ multiplex PCR; TCRdb has only the in-frame clones, and not every one. The sample yields some 140,000 clones, roughly 89% seen once. Trimming removed 1 base from V and 7 bases from J, with 14 bases in between. CDR1 is SEHNR, CDR2 FQNEAQ, per germline (reference sequence). The CDR3 has 15 amino acids. The chain joins TRBV7-9 to TRBJ2-1, with D perhaps TRBD2 (5 bases). The TCR comes from a man younger than 45 in good health. The sample comprised blood. CDR3 loop: CASSLVIRGQNEQFF. The CDR3 nucleotides are TGTGCCAGCAGCTTAGTGATCCGCGGGCAAAATGAGCAGTTCTTC.